A single sample is the source of the 27 T cell receptor beta chains below, sequenced in a study of T cell responses to AZD1222 COVID-19 vaccine. This table comes from immunoSEQ multiplex PCR, and its TCRdb copy is limited to in-frame clones, with some not included. This table holds 150,000 to 200,000 clones, more than 75% found once. Sequenced here: peripheral blood, sampled 28 days after the second AZD1222 dose. Receptors originate from an adult who received the AZD1222 COVID-19 vaccine.

The J gene is TRBJ1-2, the V gene TRBV6-2 or TRBV6-3; 8 nucleotides line up with TRBD1. V was pared by 2 bases and J by 5 bases, with 7 bases of the junction left unmatched. Looked up from germline, CDR1 is MNHEY and CDR2 is SVGEGT. The CDR3 is made up of 15 amino acids. The CDR3 region has the DNA TGTGCCAGCAGTTACGACTCAAGGACAGGGTATGGCTACACCTTC. Encoded protein: CASSYDSRTGYGYTF.

A single count supports this clone. CDR3: CLSGERDYGYTF. The CDR3 nucleotides are TGCCTATCAGGGGAAAGGGACTATGGCTACACCTTC. The chain combines TRBV29-1 with TRBJ1-2; TRBD1 is a possible D gene (6 bases). CDR1 is SQVTM, CDR2 ANQGSEA, per germline. This CDR3 has 12 amino acids.

The V gene is TRBV5-4, the J gene TRBJ2-7; D might be TRBD1 (5 bases). This CDR3 spans 15 amino acids. Trimming removed 0 bases at V and 1 base at J, with 11 bases between. Looked up from germline, CDR1 is SGHNT and CDR2 is YYREEE (reference sequence). CDR3 sequence (DNA): TGTGCCAGCAGCTTGGGGGGCGTGGAGTCCTACGAGCAGTACTTC. This codes for CASSLGGVESYEQYF.

J is TRBJ2-5 and V is TRBV6-4; TRBD1 matches 11 bases. This CDR3 comprises 15 residues. J gave up 5 bases and V 2 bases, and 4 bases lay outside the gene matches. CDR1 is MRHNA, CDR2 SNTAGT, per germline. CDR3 coding DNA: TGTGCCAGCAGTGACCGGACAGGGGGCTGGGAGACCCAGTACTTC. Amino acids: CASSDRTGGWETQYF.

The chain has TRBV28 and TRBJ2-7; D might be TRBD1 (6 bases). CDR1 and CDR2 (germline): MDHEN, SYDVKM. This CDR3 comprises 13 residues. The ends were cut back, 5 bases at V and 3 bases at J, with 11 bases in the middle. CDR3 region: CASSDLDSYEQYF. CDR3 DNA: TGTGCCAGCAGTGACTTGGACAGCTACGAGCAGTACTTC.

This clone appeared a single time. V usage is TRBV7-2 and J usage is TRBJ1-3, with unresolved D. Germline-derived CDR1 and CDR2 are SGHTA and FQGNSA. This CDR3 comprises 14 residues. Trimming stripped 8 bases from V and 0 bases from J, with 11 bases between. CDR3 nucleotide sequence: TGTGCCAGCGAAAACCCCCTCTCTGGAAACACCATATATTTT. Residues: CASENPLSGNTIYF.

The chain has TRBV5-6 and TRBJ1-1; a possible D gene is TRBD1 (5 bases). The CDR3 extends over 15 amino acids. Germline assignment: CDR1 SGHDT and CDR2 YYEEEE. With 0 bases removed from V and 5 bases from J, the gap between germline ends came to 14 bases. This CDR3 is CASSLEEGRGTEAFF. For the CDR3, the DNA is TGTGCCAGCAGCTTGGAAGAGGGGAGGGGAACTGAAGCTTTCTTT.

The J gene is TRBJ1-1, the V gene TRBV7-2; maybe TRBD1 (5 bases). The germline gives CDR1 SGHTA, CDR2 FQGNSA. The V end was cut by 0 bases, the J end by 7 bases, with 15 bases between. The CDR3 is 15 amino acids. CDR3 amino acids: CASSLALGLGREAFF. As DNA, the CDR3 is TGTGCCAGCAGCTTAGCGCTTGGGTTGGGGCGTGAAGCTTTCTTT.

This chain joins TRBV3-1 (or the pseudogene TRBV3-2) and TRBJ1-1; D remains ambiguous. V dropped 4 bases and J dropped 5 bases, with 11 bases sitting between them. Germline assignment: CDR1 LGHDT and CDR2 YNNKEL (reference sequence). The CDR3 spans 13 residues. CDR3 amino acids: CASSRDLGTEAFF. In nucleotides, the CDR3 is TGTGCCAGCAGCCGGGATCTGGGAACTGAAGCTTTCTTT.

The chain employs TRBV9 and TRBJ1-3; TRBD1 might be the D (5 bases). Germline V lookup: CDR1 SGDLS, CDR2 YYNGEE. The V gene lost 4 bases and the J gene lost 4 bases, with 12 bases spanning the gap. The CDR3 sequence is 14 residues long. The chain's CDR3 is CASSSRGSGNTIYF. Written as DNA, the CDR3 is TGTGCCAGCAGCTCTCGGGGGTCGGGAAACACCATATATTTT.

This clone showed up just a few times. The chain recombines TRBV6-2 or TRBV6-3 with TRBJ2-7, with 8 bases identical to TRBD1. The CDR3 is 15 residues long. Germline CDR1 is MNHEY and CDR2 is SVGEGT. The junction had 6 bases not matched to a gene; V was cut back by 0 bases and J by 5 bases. The CDR3 loop reads CASSYSDRAFNEQYF. The CDR3 nucleotides read TGTGCCAGCAGTTACTCGGACAGGGCCTTCAACGAGCAGTACTTC.

This clone came up a few times. The chain is built from TRBV2 and TRBJ2-1; no clear D gene. The CDR3 extends over 11 amino acids. Trimming cost V 0 bases and J 9 bases, with 3 bases left between them. Germline V gene data show CDR1 as SNHLY and CDR2 as FYNNEI. CDR3 loop: CASSEAAEQFF. DNA of the CDR3: TGTGCCAGCAGTGAAGCTGCTGAGCAGTTCTTC. The full variable domain, in which reference TRBV2 and TRBJ2-1 provide the parts outside the CDR3, is EPEVTQTPSHQVTQMGQEVILRCVPISNHLYFYWYRQILGQKVEFLVSFYNNEISEKSEIFDDQFSVERPDGSNFTLKIRSTKLEDSAMYFCASSEAAEQFFGPGTRLTVL.

The J gene is TRBJ2-7, the V gene TRBV27; D may match TRBD1 or TRBD2 (5 bases each). The germline V gene encodes CDR1 MNHEY and CDR2 SMNVEV (reference sequence). CDR3 length: 14 residues. V shed 3 bases and J shed 7 bases, with 16 bases lying between them. The CDR3 DNA reads TGTGCCAGCAGTTTGGCCGGGACCGCGCCGGAGCAGTACTTC. Its translation: CASSLAGTAPEQYF.

This chain's CDR3 is CASSHPAQRGYNEQFF. The CDR3 DNA sequence: TGCGCCAGCAGCCATCCCGCCCAGCGGGGCTACAATGAGCAGTTCTTC. The V and J genes are TRBV4-1 and TRBJ2-1, with 7 positions matching TRBD2. V dropped 3 bases and J dropped 3; count of bases not matched to a gene: 8. CDR1 and CDR2 from the germline V gene are MGHRA and YSYEKL. The CDR3 loop spans 16 amino acids.

This clone was seen a handful of times. This chain links TRBV7-8 with TRBJ1-6, with 8 bases aligning to TRBD1. Germline CDR1 is SGHVS and CDR2 is FQNEAQ. Trimming took 2 bases from V and 6 from J; bases not matched to a gene: 3. The length of the CDR3 is 15 residues. The CDR3 reads CASSLLGQANSPLHF. The CDR3 bases are TGTGCCAGCAGCTTACTGGGACAGGCTAATTCACCCCTCCACTTT. The entire variable domain, with the rest obtained from reference TRBV7-8 and TRBJ1-6, is as follows: GAGVSQSPRYKVAKRGQDVALRCDPISGHVSLFWYQQALGQGPEFLTYFQNEAQLDKSGLPSDRFFAERPEGSVSTLKIQRTQQEDSAVYLCASSLLGQANSPLHFGNGTRLTVT.

The chain joins TRBV4-2 to TRBJ2-5; D is tentatively TRBD1 or TRBD2 (5 bases each). Germline V gives CDR1 LGHNA, CDR2 YNFKEQ. Deletions cut 6 bases from V and 5 bases from J, with 13 bases between. CDR3 length equals 13 residues. The CDR3, as DNA: TGTGCCAGCAGAGACGGGACGTGGGAGACCCAGTACTTC. Translating it yields CASRDGTWETQYF.

This sequence joins TRBV7-8 and TRBJ1-1, with a tentative D call TRBD1 (5 bases). The germline V and J ends were trimmed by 5 bases and 7 bases, with 20 bases remaining between them. CDR1 SGHVS and CDR2 FQNEAQ come from the germline V gene. The CDR3 is 15 residues long. CDR3 coding DNA: TGTGCCAGCAGCCAATCTCTCCGGGGCGGGGGTGAAGCTTTCTTT. Translation gives CASSQSLRGGGEAFF. The full variable domain, rest sourced from reference TRBV7-8 and TRBJ1-1, is GAGVSQSPRYKVAKRGQDVALRCDPISGHVSLFWYQQALGQGPEFLTYFQNEAQLDKSGLPSDRFFAERPEGSVSTLKIQRTQQEDSAVYLCASSQSLRGGGEAFFGQGTRLTVV.

CDR3 DNA: TGTGCCAGCAGTTTATACCCCGACCTGGGACGGCCCAAGGCCGATGGCTACACCTTC. It specifies CASSLYPDLGRPKADGYTF. The chain combines TRBV28 with TRBJ1-2; weak D call: TRBD1 (5 bases). Germline V gene sequence: CDR1 MDHEN, CDR2 SYDVKM. The CDR3 runs 19 residues. Trimming shortened V by 1 base and J by 6 bases, and 27 bases separated the two germline ends.

The V gene is TRBV5-4, the J gene TRBJ1-1, with a weak D call TRBD1 (6 bases). The CDR3 has 20 amino acids. The germline V gene has CDR1 SGHNT and CDR2 YYREEE (reference sequence). V shed 4 bases and J shed 0 bases, with 28 bases lying between them. In DNA, the CDR3 is TGTGCCAGCAGCCCCGGGGATATTGGGCCACGGGGGCGGATGAACACTGAAGCTTTCTTT. This codes for CASSPGDIGPRGRMNTEAFF.

The genes are TRBV6-2 or TRBV6-3 and TRBJ2-1, with TRBD1 matching over 7 bases. The length of the CDR3 is 15 residues. Germline values: CDR1 MNHEY, CDR2 SVGEGT. V lost 4 bases and J lost 4; bases outside the gene matches: 7. CDR3 in DNA: TGTGCCAGCAGTTCTCCGGGACAGATATACAATGAGCAGTTCTTC. Protein product: CASSSPGQIYNEQFF.

This chain connects TRBV4-2 to TRBJ1-1; D is uncertain. There are 15 residues in the CDR3. Germline-derived CDR1 and CDR2 are LGHNA and YNFKEQ. Trimming cost V 0 bases and J 4 bases, with 12 bases left between them. The CDR3 spells CASSQDVSGTTEAFF. In nucleotides, the CDR3 is TGTGCCAGCAGCCAAGACGTAAGCGGAACCACTGAAGCTTTCTTT.

This sequence joins TRBV6-2 or TRBV6-3 and TRBJ2-7; 14 bases align to TRBD2. V shed 0 bases, J shed 2 bases, and the junction held 0 bases outside the gene matches. The CDR3 length is 16 residues. Germline V CDR1 and CDR2: MNHEY, SVGEGT. Here the CDR3 reads CASSYSTSGRAYEQYF. For the CDR3, the DNA is TGTGCCAGCAGTTACTCGACTAGCGGGAGGGCCTACGAGCAGTACTTC.

The chain employs TRBV21-1 and TRBJ2-7. TRBV21-1 is a known pseudogene. The CDR3 totals 13 residues. CDR3 in DNA: TGTGCCAGCCCCCCTTGCACCCGCCACGAGCAGTACTTC. Its protein product is CASPPCTRHEQYF.

The chain uses TRBV11-3 and TRBJ2-2; 10 bases match TRBD1. CDR1 and CDR2 from the germline V gene are SGHNT and YENEEA. V dropped 2 bases and J dropped 6; count of bases not matched to a gene: 3. The CDR3 loop spans 15 amino acids. The CDR3 protein is CASSLWGQGSGELFF. CDR3 bases: TGTGCCAGCAGCTTATGGGGACAGGGGTCCGGGGAGCTGTTTTTT. Together with reference TRBV11-3 and TRBJ2-2, the CDR3 gives the full variable domain: EAGVVQSPRYKIIEKKQPVAFWCNPISGHNTLYWYLQNLGQGPELLIRYENEEAVDDSQLPKDRFSAERLKGVDSTLKIQPAELGDSAVYLCASSLWGQGSGELFFGEGSRLTVL.

This clone was detected once. The chain couples TRBV7-9 to TRBJ2-2, with D uncertain. The CDR3 has 12 residues. Trimming removed 2 bases at V and 4 bases at J, with 2 bases between. CDR1 is SEHNR and CDR2 is FQNEAQ in the germline V gene (reference sequence). The DNA for the CDR3 is TGTGCCAGCAGCTTAATCACCGGGGAGCTGTTTTTT. It encodes CASSLITGELFF.

V usage is TRBV5-1 and J usage is TRBJ2-1; D gene ambiguous. The CDR3 contains 16 residues. CDR1 SGHRS and CDR2 YFSETQ come from the germline V gene. V was shortened by 4 bases and J by 3 bases, with 17 bases between the two germline ends. CDR3 DNA: TGCGCCAGCAGCCCGACCCCGACCTGGTACTACAATGAGCAGTTCTTC. Amino acids: CASSPTPTWYYNEQFF.

With respect to this clone: The same CDR3 can be traced to other DNA sequences in this sample. J is TRBJ2-7 and V is TRBV29-1; D is possibly TRBD1 (6 bases). This CDR3 is built from 11 residues. The V gene's germline CDR1 is SQVTM and CDR2 ANQGSEA. The V and J ends lost 4 bases and 3 bases respectively, with 7 bases between them. The CDR3 protein is CSVGGGYEQYF. The CDR3, as DNA: TGCAGCGTTGGAGGGGGCTACGAGCAGTACTTC.